One and the same sample provided the 26 T cell receptor beta chains below, sequenced in a study of cytomegalovirus exposure and HLA in healthy donors. 60 Vbeta and 13 Jbeta primers were used in PCR. The data were produced by immunoSEQ multiplex PCR, yet TCRdb's version contains in-frame clones alone and is incomplete. The sample includes approximately 38,000 clones, 70% to 85% of them seen just once. What was sequenced was PBMCs. These receptors all come from a woman aged 18-29 years in good health and CMV-seronegative.

The DNA for the CDR3 is TGCGCCAGCAGCCTCTGGGAGGGGGGGACCTACGAGCAGTACTTC. Its translation: CASSLWEGGTYEQYF. The chain joins TRBV4-3 to TRBJ2-7; D is perhaps TRBD2 (7 bases). CDR3 length: 15 amino acids. The germline V gene has CDR1 LGHNA and CDR2 YSLEER. The V and J ends lost 4 bases and 2 bases respectively, with 15 bases between them.

This chain links TRBV4-3 with TRBJ1-3; no clear D. V was pared by 0 bases and J by 0 bases, with 12 bases between. The CDR3 contains 17 residues. Germline loops: CDR1 LGHNA, CDR2 YSLEER. The CDR3 sequence: CASSQEPTGFSGNTIYF. The CDR3 nucleotides are TGCGCCAGCAGCCAAGAACCCACGGGATTCTCTGGAAACACCATATATTTT.

This clone occurred once. The V call is TRBV30, the J call TRBJ2-1, with 9 bases lining up with TRBD1. After removal of 0 bases from V and 11 bases from J, the junction contained 8 bases not matched to a gene. There are 14 residues in the CDR3. Germline V gene lookup returns CDR1 GTSNPN and CDR2 SVGIG (reference sequence). The CDR3 bases are TGTGCCTGGAGTGTAACAGGGGGCAACCGGAAGCAGTTCTTC. It is translated as CAWSVTGGNRKQFF.

The V call is TRBV27, the J call TRBJ2-7; D is ambiguous. CDR3 length equals 12 residues. CDR1 and CDR2 (germline): MNHEY, SMNVEV (reference sequence). The V gene lost 6 bases and the J gene lost 6 bases, with 12 bases spanning the gap. The CDR3 sequence is CASSLDFGEQYF. The CDR3, as DNA: TGTGCCAGCAGCCTAGACTTCGGCGAGCAGTACTTC.

The rearrangement uses TRBV7-2 and TRBJ1-1, with 9 bases that match TRBD1. Germline values: CDR1 SGHTA, CDR2 FQGNSA. V lost 3 bases, J lost 5 bases, and 1 base stayed unmatched. This CDR3 region has 13 residues. The CDR3 nucleotides are TGTGCCAGCAGCTTGGGACAGGGTACTGAAGCTTTCTTT. Its translation: CASSLGQGTEAFF.

The genes are TRBV9 and TRBJ1-5, with no clear D. This CDR3 spans 14 amino acids. Deletions cut 1 base from V and 0 bases from J, with 5 bases between. Germline CDR1 SGDLS, CDR2 YYNGEE. The CDR3 bases are TGTGCCAGCAGCGTAACAGATAGCAATCAGCCCCAGCATTTT. Protein product: CASSVTDSNQPQHF.

The J gene is TRBJ2-1, the V gene TRBV4-2, with 8 bases identical to TRBD1. Germline V gene sequence: CDR1 LGHNA, CDR2 YNFKEQ. This CDR3 spans 15 amino acids. The V segment lost 5 bases and the J segment 2 bases; nucleotides outside the gene matches: 5. For the CDR3, the DNA is TGTGCCAGCAGCTCCGACAGGGGCCCCTACAATGAGCAGTTCTTC. It codes for CASSSDRGPYNEQFF.

The chain links TRBV7-9 to TRBJ2-2; 16 bases are shared with TRBD2. Germline V CDR1 and CDR2: SEHNR, FQNEAQ (reference sequence). The CDR3 runs 16 residues. The V gene end was trimmed by 6 bases and the J gene end by 5 bases; junction bases not matched to a gene: 3. CDR3 DNA sequence: TGTGCCAGCAGATCGGGACTAGCGGGAGGGACCGGGGAGCTGTTTTTT. This encodes CASRSGLAGGTGELFF.

V usage is TRBV5-4 and J usage is TRBJ2-5, with unresolved D. In germline, CDR1 is SGHNT, CDR2 YYREEE (reference sequence). The V gene lost 0 bases and the J gene lost 3 bases, with 3 bases spanning the gap. The CDR3 has 12 residues. CDR3 residues: CASSLGEETQYF. CDR3 sequence (DNA): TGTGCCAGCAGCTTGGGCGAAGAGACCCAGTACTTC.

The chain combines TRBV4-1 with TRBJ2-3; 7 bases are a match to TRBD2. Per germline, CDR1 MGHRA and CDR2 YSYEKL. Trimming took 6 bases from V and 0 from J; bases not matched to a gene: 9. The CDR3 sequence is 16 residues long. The CDR3 region has the DNA TGCGCCAGCAGAATCCGGCTAGCGGAGAGCACAGATACGCAGTATTTT. Translating it yields CASRIRLAESTDTQYF.

This clone was detected only once. CDR3 nucleotides: TGTGCCAGTAGTATCCTTGGAGGAAACACTGAAGCTTTCTTT. It yields the protein CASSILGGNTEAFF. This rearrangement joins TRBV19 to TRBJ1-1, with D uncertain. The CDR3 sequence is 14 residues long. From germline, CDR1 is LNHDA and CDR2 SQIVND (reference sequence). Trimming removed 3 bases at V and 2 bases at J, with 10 bases between. The full variable domain, completed using reference TRBV19 and TRBJ1-1, is DGGITQSPKYLFRKEGQNVTLSCEQNLNHDAMYWYRQDPGQGLRLIYYSQIVNDFQKGDIAEGYSVSREKKESFPLTVTSAQKNPTAFYLCASSILGGNTEAFFGQGTRLTVV.

The chain employs TRBV10-3 and TRBJ1-2; possible D gene TRBD1, 6 bases. Trimming removed 6 bases from V and 7 bases from J, with 18 bases in between. The CDR3 totals 14 residues. The germline gives CDR1 ENHRY, CDR2 SYGVKD. For the CDR3, the DNA is TGTGCCATCAGCCCCACGCAGGGGATGAGTGGCTACACCTTC. Translating gives CAISPTQGMSGYTF.

V usage is TRBV5-6 and J usage is TRBJ2-2; D might be TRBD2 (5 bases). CDR1 and CDR2 from the germline V gene are SGHDT and YYEEEE. This CDR3 has 14 amino acids. Between the trimmed V and J ends, which lost 5 bases and 9 bases, there was a span of 17 bases. The CDR3 here is CASSPGGDSRELFF. In nucleotides, the CDR3 is TGTGCCAGCAGTCCAGGAGGAGATAGTAGGGAGCTGTTTTTT.

The rearrangement links TRBV7-2 to TRBJ1-3; the match to TRBD1 covers 11 bases. With 4 bases clipped from V and 7 bases from J, the junction kept 3 bases outside the gene matches. The germline V gene encodes CDR1 SGHTA and CDR2 FQGNSA. The CDR3 is 14 residues long. The CDR3 DNA reads TGTGCCAGCAGCTCCTGGACAGGGGGCAACACCATATATTTT. It is translated as CASSSWTGGNTIYF. Together with reference TRBV7-2 and TRBJ1-3, the CDR3 gives the full variable domain: GAGVSQSPSNKVTEKGKDVELRCDPISGHTALYWYRQSLGQGLEFLIYFQGNSAPDKSGLPSDRFSAERTGGSVSTLTIQRTQQEDSAVYLCASSSWTGGNTIYFGEGSWLTVV.

This chain uses TRBV11-2 with TRBJ1-4; 7 bases align to TRBD1. The CDR3 extends over 19 amino acids. Germline values: CDR1 SGHAT, CDR2 FQNNGV. V lost 3 bases and J lost 3; bases outside the gene matches: 16. CDR3 residues: CASSLKGPGQKLSNEKLFF. CDR3 in DNA: TGTGCCAGCAGCTTGAAAGGGCCGGGACAGAAACTTTCTAATGAAAAACTGTTTTTT.

This chain joins TRBV19 and TRBJ2-1; weak D call: TRBD2 (6 bases). Deletions cut 10 bases from V and 0 bases from J, with 13 bases between. Per the germline V gene, CDR1 is LNHDA and CDR2 is SQIVND (reference sequence). This CDR3 is built from 14 residues. The CDR3 region is CATRRDLSYNEQFF. CDR3 DNA: TGTGCCACCCGGCGGGACCTCTCCTACAATGAGCAGTTCTTC.

This clone occurred once. This chain links TRBV2 with TRBJ1-2, with 9 nucleotides matching TRBD1. Trimming cost V 3 bases and J 7 bases; bases outside gene matches: 9. The CDR3 runs to 15 residues. Germline V gene sequence: CDR1 SNHLY, CDR2 FYNNEI. CDR3 amino acids: CASSDPYTGGPGYTF. The CDR3 nucleotides are TGTGCCAGCAGTGATCCCTACACAGGGGGCCCTGGCTACACCTTC.

The rearrangement joins TRBV30 to TRBJ2-7; no clear D. This CDR3 has 12 residues. Germline-derived CDR1 and CDR2 are GTSNPN and SVGIG (reference sequence). Trimming took 0 bases from V and 4 from J, leaving 7 bases between them. CDR3: CAWSVLGYEQYF. CDR3 in DNA: TGTGCCTGGAGTGTACTTGGTTACGAGCAGTACTTC.

V gene TRBV19 combines with J gene TRBJ1-1; D gene ambiguous. The V end lost 4 bases, the J end lost 3 bases, and 9 bases lay between the germline ends. Germline CDR1 is LNHDA and CDR2 is SQIVND (reference sequence). CDR3 length equals 13 residues. CDR3 bases: TGTGCCAGTAGTACCCTCCAGGACACTGAAGCTTTCTTT. It translates to CASSTLQDTEAFF.

This rearrangement joins TRBV25-1 to TRBJ2-2, with 7 bases fitting TRBD2. Germline CDR1 and CDR2: MGHDK and SYGVNS. CDR3 length equals 14 residues. V shed 7 bases, J shed 6 bases, and the junction held 8 bases outside the gene matches. CDR3 DNA: TGTGCCAGCACGTTCCAGGGAGGGCCCGGGGAGCTGTTTTTT. It yields the protein CASTFQGGPGELFF.

The chain combines TRBV5-6 with TRBJ2-5, with 10 bases fitting TRBD2. The V gene's germline CDR1 is SGHDT and CDR2 YYEEEE. There are 16 residues in the CDR3. J lost 2 bases, V lost 3 bases, and 7 bases had no gene match. For the CDR3, the DNA is TGTGCCAGCAGCTCAAGAGCGGGGGGGGATCAAGAGACCCAGTACTTC. Its protein is CASSSRAGGDQETQYF.

The J gene is TRBJ1-1, the V gene TRBV9, with D possibly being TRBD1 (5 bases). Trimming left V 0 bases short and J 5 bases short, with 11 bases between. Germline loops: CDR1 SGDLS, CDR2 YYNGEE. This CDR3 contains 14 residues. The CDR3 DNA sequence: TGTGCCAGCAGCGTAGCTGGGGCGGGGACTGAAGCTTTCTTT. Its protein is CASSVAGAGTEAFF.

J is TRBJ2-4 and V is TRBV4-1, with D possibly TRBD1 on 7 matching bases. The CDR3 is made up of 16 amino acids. V was clipped by 1 base and J by 6 bases, with 16 bases between them. The germline CDR1 and CDR2 sequences are MGHRA and YSYEKL. CDR3 sequence reads: CASSQAGGGVLNIQYF. In DNA form, the CDR3 reads TGCGCCAGCAGCCAAGCAGGGGGAGGAGTGTTAAACATTCAGTACTTC.

The chain uses TRBV30 and TRBJ2-1; 7 nucleotides line up with TRBD1. V dropped 5 bases and J dropped 2; count of bases not matched to a gene: 3. The CDR3 consists of 13 residues. Looked up from germline, CDR1 is GTSNPN and CDR2 is SVGIG (reference sequence). CDR3 residues: CAWGQDPYNEQFF. The DNA of the CDR3 is TGTGCCTGGGGACAGGATCCCTACAATGAGCAGTTCTTC.

This chain connects TRBV28 to TRBJ1-2, with a tentative D call TRBD1 (5 bases). Germline V gives CDR1 MDHEN, CDR2 SYDVKM. The CDR3 spans 15 residues. Trimming took off 7 bases at V and 8 bases at J, with 23 bases between the two ends. The CDR3 reads CASTPGDVGLRGYTF. The CDR3 DNA sequence: TGTGCCAGCACCCCGGGGGATGTGGGCCTAAGGGGCTACACCTTC.

This chain connects TRBV6-1 to TRBJ1-2; D is unresolved. CDR1 MNHNS and CDR2 SASEGT come from the germline V gene. Trimming took off 7 bases at V and 2 bases at J, with 8 bases between the two ends. The CDR3 runs to 12 residues. CDR3 in DNA: TGTGCCAGCAACTCAGGAAACTATGGCTACACCTTC. This encodes CASNSGNYGYTF.